This TCR beta chain was profiled in a study of naive and memory T cell subsets. Study-wide findings and caveats: The RNA method is potentially sensitive to activation and differentiation changes.

In this sample, this clonotype turned up a few times. Its antigen is still unknown. Four PCR rounds used nested alpha and beta constant region primers plus the SP2 primer. Alpha and beta constant region primers primed reverse transcription for blood and skin samples. TCRdb itself ran the 5' RACE reads through MiXCR, one entry per CDR3 protein. The sample comprises 55,000 to 70,000 distinct CDR3 sequences, 7.2% of which are singletons, and more than 9.5% rests with the top ten. TCR cDNA received a 3' ligated oligonucleotide that carried a UMI. RNA was extracted from 2.5 to 3 ml of whole blood of healthy adults. Unsorted total RNA, about 1 to 1,100 ng, was DNase treated before reverse transcription. Germline assignment: CDR1 KGHSH and CDR2 LQKENI. Trimming stripped 2 bases from V and 4 bases from J, with 11 bases between. The CDR3 sequence is 15 residues long.

The J gene is TRBJ2-2, the V gene TRBV18, with a weak D call TRBD2 (7 bases). The TCR comes from a male donor in good health. The CDR3, as DNA: TGTGCCAGCTCACCAACCGGGGGGCCCACCGGGGAGCTGTTTTTT. Protein sequence: CASSPTGGPTGELFF.